The next 32 T cell receptor beta chains were all read from a single sample in a study of T cells after posttransplantation cyclophosphamide. Profiling relied on immunoSEQ multiplex PCR, and the TCRdb table lists in-frame clones only, not all of them. This sample has 31,000 or so clones, with about 93% found just once. The naive gate required viable CD3+CD4+ or CD3+CD8+ cells with CCR7+CD45RA+CD45RO-CD95-CD27+CD28+ phenotype. Sequencing was done on a sample of naive CD4+ T cells sorted from PBMCs. These receptor sequences come from an older woman in good health, CMV-negative, and a related stem cell transplant donor.

V usage is TRBV12-5 and J usage is TRBJ1-1, with 9 positions matching TRBD1. V was pared by 5 bases and J by 7 bases, with 14 bases of the junction left unmatched. This CDR3 is built from 16 residues. CDR1 is LGHNT, CDR2 FRNRAP, per germline. The CDR3 reads CASGRLGQGWGGEAFF. In DNA form, the CDR3 reads TGTGCTAGTGGTCGCCTTGGACAGGGGTGGGGTGGTGAAGCTTTCTTT.

V gene TRBV28 combines with J gene TRBJ2-4; 10 bases line up with TRBD2. In germline, CDR1 is MDHEN, CDR2 SYDVKM. The CDR3 is 15 residues long. Trimming took 6 bases from V and 0 from J; bases not matched to a gene: 2. CDR3: CASRLAGAAKNIQYF. CDR3 sequence (DNA): TGTGCCAGCAGGCTAGCGGGGGCAGCCAAAAACATTCAGTACTTC.

V usage is TRBV19 and J usage is TRBJ1-1; TRBD1 matches 7 bases. CDR3 length equals 13 residues. CDR1 and CDR2 (germline): LNHDA, SQIVND (reference sequence). Losses at the gene ends were 4 bases for V and 7 bases for J; bases not matched to a gene: 6. As DNA, the CDR3 is TGTGCCAGTAGTACCTCAGGGGGACTTGAAGCTTTCTTT. Encoded protein: CASSTSGGLEAFF. Full variable domain (outside the CDR3, taken from reference TRBV19 and TRBJ1-1): DGGITQSPKYLFRKEGQNVTLSCEQNLNHDAMYWYRQDPGQGLRLIYYSQIVNDFQKGDIAEGYSVSREKKESFPLTVTSAQKNPTAFYLCASSTSGGLEAFFGQGTRLTVV.

V usage is TRBV19 and J usage is TRBJ2-7; 8 nucleotides align to TRBD1. V shed 6 bases and J 0 bases; nucleotides not matched to a gene: 4. Germline CDR1 reads LNHDA; CDR2 reads SQIVND (reference sequence). The CDR3 covers 14 residues. CDR3 loop: CASRGTGSSYEQYF. CDR3 nucleotide sequence: TGTGCCAGTAGGGGGACAGGTAGCTCCTACGAGCAGTACTTC.

V and J are TRBV10-3 and TRBJ2-5; maybe TRBD1 (5 bases). The V end lost 4 bases, the J end lost 5 bases, and 17 bases lay between the germline ends. The CDR3 covers 15 residues. Germline loops: CDR1 ENHRY, CDR2 SYGVKD. CDR3 sequence: CAISVGPDPSETQYF. The CDR3 nucleotides are TGTGCCATCAGTGTGGGGCCTGATCCGAGTGAGACCCAGTACTTC.

V and J are TRBV10-1 and TRBJ2-5; 7 bases agree with TRBD1. The tail of the sequence fits TRBJ2-7 better, so the J call may be wrong. This CDR3 is built from 15 residues. Germline loops: CDR1 WNHNN, CDR2 SYGVQD (reference sequence). CDR3 in amino acids: CASSSAQGITYEQYF. The CDR3 DNA follows: TGCGCCAGCAGTTCTGCACAGGGGATTACTTACGAGCAGTACTTC.

This rearrangement joins TRBV15 to TRBJ1-2, with 12 bases that match TRBD1. The CDR3 has 15 amino acids. V lost 4 bases and J lost 4; bases outside the gene matches: 4. CDR1 and CDR2 from the germline V gene are LNHNV and YYDKDF (reference sequence). CDR3 region: CATSIGTGGIYGYTF. In nucleotides, the CDR3 is TGTGCCACCAGCATCGGGACAGGGGGCATCTATGGCTACACCTTC.

This clone was observed a single time. The chain carries TRBV6-6 and TRBJ2-2, with 8 nucleotides matching TRBD2. CDR3 length: 15 residues. J lost 7 bases, V lost 5 bases, and 9 bases had no gene match. CDR1 and CDR2 (germline): MNHNY, SVGAGI (reference sequence). The chain's CDR3 is CASSNRGGLGGELFF. The CDR3 DNA sequence: TGTGCCAGCAGTAACCGGGGGGGGCTGGGCGGGGAGCTGTTTTTT.

This clone was seen only once. The chain joins TRBV7-3 to TRBJ2-1, with 13 bases fitting TRBD2. Trimming at V came to 4 bases and at J to 7 bases, leaving 1 base not matched to a gene. Per germline, CDR1 SGHTA and CDR2 FQGTGA. This CDR3 is 14 amino acids long. The CDR3 is CASSSTSGRNEQFF. The CDR3 nucleotides are TGTGCCAGCAGCTCGACTAGCGGGAGGAATGAGCAGTTCTTC.

The chain employs TRBV2 and TRBJ1-5, with a tentative D call TRBD1 (5 bases). The CDR3 consists of 13 residues. Germline V gives CDR1 SNHLY, CDR2 FYNNEI. Trimming took 2 bases from V and 8 from J, leaving 10 bases between them. The CDR3 protein is CASSEFPREPQHF. The CDR3 DNA reads TGTGCCAGCAGTGAATTCCCCAGGGAGCCCCAGCATTTT.

This clone has more than one count but fewer than ten. The chain carries TRBV15 and TRBJ1-4, with D maybe TRBD1 (6 bases). The CDR3 length is 16 residues. The germline V gene encodes CDR1 LNHNV and CDR2 YYDKDF (reference sequence). Trimming left V 6 bases short and J 4 bases short, with 18 bases between. CDR3 sequence reads: CATSSGLTGINEKLFF. In DNA, the CDR3 is TGTGCCACCAGTTCAGGTTTGACAGGAATTAATGAAAAACTGTTTTTT.

The genes are TRBV11-2 and TRBJ1-1, with D perhaps matching TRBD1 (5 bases). Trimming pared 1 base from V and 6 bases from J, leaving 9 bases between. There are 13 residues in the CDR3. Per the germline V gene, CDR1 is SGHAT and CDR2 is FQNNGV. The CDR3: CASSLAATAEAFF. The CDR3 coding sequence is TGTGCCAGCAGCTTAGCTGCGACAGCTGAAGCTTTCTTT.

The count of this clone is one. The CDR3 region is CASSLLGGSNTEAFF. CDR3 DNA: TGTGCCAGCAGCCTCCTGGGAGGATCGAACACTGAAGCTTTCTTT. The chain recombines TRBV7-3 with TRBJ1-1; D not resolved. Trimming stripped 5 bases from V and 1 base from J, with 14 bases between. Germline V gene data show CDR1 as SGHTA and CDR2 as FQGTGA. The CDR3 extends over 15 amino acids.

The V and J genes are TRBV7-9 and TRBJ2-7; 12 nucleotides match TRBD1. The CDR3 is 18 amino acids. Germline CDR1 reads SEHNR; CDR2 reads FQNEAQ (reference sequence). J gave up 4 bases and V 5 bases, and 15 bases lay outside the gene matches. This CDR3 reads CASSAGTGGLGGVYEQYF. The CDR3 DNA follows: TGTGCCAGCAGCGCCGGGACAGGGGGCCTCGGCGGAGTTTACGAGCAGTACTTC. Looking up the rest from reference TRBV7-9 and TRBJ2-7 gives the full variable domain: DTGVSQNPRHKITKRGQNVTFRCDPISEHNRLYWYRQTLGQGPEFLTYFQNEAQLEKSRLLSDRFSAERPKGSFSTLEIQRTEQGDSAMYLCASSAGTGGLGGVYEQYFGPGTRLTVT.

The rearrangement joins TRBV9 to TRBJ2-3, with D possibly TRBD2 on 6 matching bases. This CDR3 has 16 amino acids. Germline-derived CDR1 and CDR2 are SGDLS and YYNGEE. Trimming left V 4 bases short and J 5 bases short, with 20 bases between. CDR3 DNA: TGTGCCAGCAGCCCACGGAGGGAGACGGCCCTAGATACGCAGTATTTT. Translated: CASSPRRETALDTQYF.

This clone was found once. This rearrangement joins TRBV27 to TRBJ2-1, with 8 bases that match TRBD1. This CDR3 has 15 residues. Germline V gene sequence: CDR1 MNHEY, CDR2 SMNVEV (reference sequence). With 4 bases clipped from V and 5 bases from J, the junction kept 7 bases outside the gene matches. Written as DNA, the CDR3 is TGTGCCAGCAGTTCGAGACAGGGGCTACACAATGAGCAGTTCTTC. Protein product: CASSSRQGLHNEQFF.

The chain recombines TRBV9 with TRBJ1-3; D is undetermined. CDR3 length equals 14 residues. Trimming cost V 3 bases and J 2 bases, with 9 bases left between them. Looked up from germline, CDR1 is SGDLS and CDR2 is YYNGEE. In nucleotides, the CDR3 is TGTGCCAGCAGCGCTGAGATGGCTGGAAACACCATATATTTT. This gives the protein CASSAEMAGNTIYF.

The J gene is TRBJ2-7, the V gene TRBV6-5; 9 nucleotides agree with TRBD2. From germline, CDR1 is MNHEY and CDR2 SVGAGI. The CDR3 is made up of 14 amino acids. Unmatched junction bases numbered 4, after V lost 6 bases and J lost 1 base. The CDR3 nucleotides read TGTGCCAGCAGGCTAGCGGGGCAATCCTACGAGCAGTACTTC. Translated: CASRLAGQSYEQYF.

The V gene is TRBV7-2, the J gene TRBJ2-7; 10 nucleotides align to TRBD2. V gave up 1 base and J gave up 0 bases; unmatched junction bases: 6. The V gene's germline CDR1 is SGHTA and CDR2 FQGNSA. This CDR3 is 17 amino acids long. CDR3 DNA: TGTGCCAGCAGCTTAGTCCTAGCGGGAGATAGCTCCTACGAGCAGTACTTC. Amino acid sequence: CASSLVLAGDSSYEQYF.

The CDR3 reads CASSGTSGSFPETQYF. CDR3 DNA: TGTGCCAGCAGCGGCACTAGCGGGAGTTTTCCAGAGACCCAGTACTTC. The chain recombines TRBV9 with TRBJ2-5; 11 bases map to TRBD2. With V trimmed by 3 bases and J by 4 bases, 8 bases remained unmatched. The CDR3 length is 16 residues. Germline lookup yields CDR1 SGDLS and CDR2 YYNGEE.

V usage is TRBV11-2 and J usage is TRBJ2-1; the match to TRBD2 covers 16 bases. V gave up 2 bases and J gave up 9 bases; unmatched junction bases: 7. The V gene's germline CDR1 is SGHAT and CDR2 FQNNGV. CDR3 size: 17 residues. In nucleotides, the CDR3 is TGTGCCAGCAGCTTAAACCAGGGGACTAGCGGGAGGGGTGAGCAGTTCTTC. This encodes CASSLNQGTSGRGEQFF.

This chain connects TRBV5-1 to TRBJ2-3; possible D gene TRBD1, 6 bases. V was shortened by 2 bases and J by 6 bases, with 16 bases between the two germline ends. Germline V gives CDR1 SGHRS, CDR2 YFSETQ. This CDR3 is 15 amino acids long. CDR3 protein: CASSLSGAGADTQYF. The CDR3 DNA is TGCGCCAGCAGCTTATCCGGGGCAGGGGCCGATACGCAGTATTTT.

Only one count was recorded for this clone. The V gene is TRBV7-9, the J gene TRBJ2-1; TRBD2 matches 13 bases. The CDR3 extends over 17 amino acids. J was trimmed by 6 bases and V by 1 base; bases with no gene match: 6. Germline loops: CDR1 SEHNR, CDR2 FQNEAQ (reference sequence). Here the CDR3 reads CASSLVGTSGRANEQFF. CDR3 DNA sequence: TGTGCCAGCAGCTTAGTGGGCACTAGCGGGAGGGCCAATGAGCAGTTCTTC.

The chain links TRBV5-1 to TRBJ1-2; possible D gene TRBD1, 5 bases. V lost 2 bases, J lost 7 bases, and 24 bases lay in between. The CDR3 is 17 residues long. Germline CDR1 is SGHRS and CDR2 is YFSETQ. The DNA of the CDR3 is TGCGCCAGCAGCTTCGGCGTAGCGCGGGGGAGCTCAGGTGGCTACACCTTC. Translating gives CASSFGVARGSSGGYTF.

The rearrangement uses TRBV27 and TRBJ2-5; 8 bases agree with TRBD2. J was trimmed by 1 base and V by 2 bases; bases with no gene match: 3. CDR3 length equals 15 residues. Germline V gene lookup returns CDR1 MNHEY and CDR2 SMNVEV (reference sequence). The DNA for the CDR3 is TGTGCCAGCAGTTTAACTAGCGGACCCCAAGAGACCCAGTACTTC. This codes for CASSLTSGPQETQYF.

This clone was detected once. CDR3: CASSYSPDTSSAFF. The CDR3 DNA reads TGTGCCAGCAGTTACTCCCCGGACACATCGAGCGCTTTCTTT. This sequence joins TRBV6-6 and TRBJ1-1; TRBD1 might be the D (5 bases). The germline CDR1 and CDR2 sequences are MNHNY and SVGAGI (reference sequence). CDR3 length equals 14 residues. The V gene lost 0 bases and the J gene lost 11 bases, with 16 bases spanning the gap.

The chain is built from TRBV4-1 and TRBJ2-2; D is uncertain. The V gene's germline CDR1 is MGHRA and CDR2 YSYEKL. Trimming took off 0 bases at V and 7 bases at J, with 12 bases between the two ends. The CDR3 spans 15 residues. Here the CDR3 reads CASSQDFWAGGELFF. CDR3 sequence (DNA): TGCGCCAGCAGCCAAGATTTTTGGGCCGGCGGGGAGCTGTTTTTT.

This rearrangement joins TRBV9 to TRBJ1-5; D is undetermined. The CDR3 is 15 residues long. Germline-derived CDR1 and CDR2 are SGDLS and YYNGEE. With 2 bases removed from V and 0 bases from J, the gap between germline ends came to 9 bases. The CDR3 region is CASSVGGNSNQPQHF. CDR3 bases: TGTGCCAGCAGCGTGGGAGGGAATAGCAATCAGCCCCAGCATTTT.

This clone was recorded once. The rearrangement joins TRBV5-1 to TRBJ2-7, with D possibly matching TRBD2 (6 bases). Between the trimmed V and J ends, which lost 8 bases and 0 bases, there was a span of 18 bases. From germline, CDR1 is SGHRS and CDR2 YFSETQ. The CDR3 length is 15 residues. The CDR3 nucleotides read TGCGCCAGTAGCCGGGATTCGACTAGCTCCTACGAGCAGTACTTC. As protein: CASSRDSTSSYEQYF.

The rearrangement links TRBV9 to TRBJ2-2; 7 nucleotides match TRBD1. Germline CDR1 reads SGDLS; CDR2 reads YYNGEE. The CDR3 contains 15 residues. The V segment lost 4 bases and the J segment 6 bases; nucleotides outside the gene matches: 9. The CDR3 region is CASSPTGDNAGELFF. Here the CDR3 DNA reads TGTGCCAGCAGCCCTACAGGGGATAACGCCGGGGAGCTGTTTTTT.

The chain joins TRBV30 to TRBJ2-5; 10 positions match TRBD2. Germline CDR1 reads GTSNPN; CDR2 reads SVGIG (reference sequence). With 1 base clipped from V and 3 bases from J, the junction kept 8 bases outside the gene matches. The CDR3 sequence is 16 residues long. The CDR3 nucleotides are TGTGCCTGGAGTGCGACCGGGCTAGCGGGAGAAGAGACCCAGTACTTC. Encoded protein: CAWSATGLAGEETQYF.

The CDR3 bases are TGTGCCAGCAGCTCCAACAGGGGACCCGGGGAGCTGTTTTTT. Protein: CASSSNRGPGELFF. The V call is TRBV6-6, the J call TRBJ2-2; 7 bases align to TRBD1. V trimming: 6 bases; J trimming: 6 bases; junction bases outside the gene matches: 7. Germline-derived CDR1 and CDR2 are MNHNY and SVGAGI (reference sequence). The CDR3 totals 14 residues.